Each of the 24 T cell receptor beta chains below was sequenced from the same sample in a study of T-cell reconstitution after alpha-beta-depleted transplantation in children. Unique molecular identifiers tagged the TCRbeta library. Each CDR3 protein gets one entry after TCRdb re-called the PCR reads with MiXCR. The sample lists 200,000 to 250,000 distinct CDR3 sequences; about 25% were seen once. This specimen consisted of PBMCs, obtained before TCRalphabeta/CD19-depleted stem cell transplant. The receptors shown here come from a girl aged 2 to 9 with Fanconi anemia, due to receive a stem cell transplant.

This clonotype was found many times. CDR3 bases: TGTGCCATCAGTGCTAGGGACAACACAGATACGCAGTATTTT. This codes for CAISARDNTDTQYF. The chain has TRBV10-3 and TRBJ2-3; maybe TRBD1 (6 bases). Germline V CDR1 and CDR2: ENHRY, SYGVKD. The CDR3 is 14 residues long. Trimming removed 4 bases at V and 2 bases at J, with 10 bases between.

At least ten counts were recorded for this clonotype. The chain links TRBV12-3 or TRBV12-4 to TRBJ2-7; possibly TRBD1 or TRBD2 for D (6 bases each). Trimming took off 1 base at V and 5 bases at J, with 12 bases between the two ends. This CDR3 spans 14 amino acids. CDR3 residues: CASSLGLRGDEQYF. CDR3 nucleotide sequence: TGTGCCAGCAGTTTAGGCCTGAGGGGGGACGAGCAGTACTTC.

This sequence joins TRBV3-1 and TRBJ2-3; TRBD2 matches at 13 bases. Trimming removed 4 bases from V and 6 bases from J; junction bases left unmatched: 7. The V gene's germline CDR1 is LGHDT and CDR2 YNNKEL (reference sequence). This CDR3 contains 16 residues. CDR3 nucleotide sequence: TGTGCCAGCAGCCCCCTCCCGACTAGCGGGGGGGATACGCAGTATTTT. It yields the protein CASSPLPTSGGDTQYF.

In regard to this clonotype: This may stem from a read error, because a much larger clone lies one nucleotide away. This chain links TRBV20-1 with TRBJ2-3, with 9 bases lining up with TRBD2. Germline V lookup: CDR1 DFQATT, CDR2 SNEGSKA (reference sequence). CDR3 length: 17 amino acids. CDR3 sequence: CCARESKWGTSRDTQYF. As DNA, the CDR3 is TGCTGTGCTAGAGAATCTAAGTGGGGGACTAGCAGGGATACGCAGTATTTT.

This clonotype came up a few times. The CDR3, as DNA: TGCAGTGCCGTTGGGGCAGGGTCACCCCTCCACTTT. Its translation is CSAVGAGSPLHF. V and J are TRBV20-1 and TRBJ1-6, with D possibly matching TRBD1 (5 bases). Trimming left V 6 bases short and J 10 bases short, with 13 bases between. The CDR3 loop spans 12 amino acids. CDR1 and CDR2 (germline): DFQATT, SNEGSKA (reference sequence).

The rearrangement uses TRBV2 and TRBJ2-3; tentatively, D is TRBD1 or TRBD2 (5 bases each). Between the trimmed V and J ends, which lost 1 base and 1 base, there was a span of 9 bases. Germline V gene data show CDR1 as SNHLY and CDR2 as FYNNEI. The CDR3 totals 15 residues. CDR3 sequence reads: CASSEGGSGTDTQYF. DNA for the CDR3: TGTGCCAGCAGTGAAGGGGGGAGCGGCACAGATACGCAGTATTTT. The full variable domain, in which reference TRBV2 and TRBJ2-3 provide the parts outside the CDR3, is EPEVTQTPSHQVTQMGQEVILRCVPISNHLYFYWYRQILGQKVEFLVSFYNNEISEKSEIFDDQFSVERPDGSNFTLKIRSTKLEDSAMYFCASSEGGSGTDTQYFGPGTRLTVL.

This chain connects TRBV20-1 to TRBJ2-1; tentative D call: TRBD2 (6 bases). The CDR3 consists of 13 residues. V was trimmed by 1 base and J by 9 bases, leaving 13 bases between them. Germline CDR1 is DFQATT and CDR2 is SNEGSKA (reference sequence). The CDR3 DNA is TGCAGTGCTAGAGTCGGGAGACGAATTGAGCAGTTCTTC. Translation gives CSARVGRRIEQFF.

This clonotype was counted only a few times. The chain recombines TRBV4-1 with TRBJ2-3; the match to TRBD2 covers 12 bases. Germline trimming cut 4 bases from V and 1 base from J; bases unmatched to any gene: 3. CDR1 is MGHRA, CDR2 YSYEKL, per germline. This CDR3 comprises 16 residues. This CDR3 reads CASSRLAGARTDTQYF. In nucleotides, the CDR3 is TGCGCCAGCAGCCGACTAGCGGGGGCCCGCACAGATACGCAGTATTTT.

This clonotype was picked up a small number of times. The DNA for the CDR3 is TGCAGTGCTAGAGGACGAGCGGGGGGGCAAAATGAGCAGTTCTTC. It translates to CSARGRAGGQNEQFF. The chain recombines TRBV20-1 with TRBJ2-1; 10 bases align to TRBD2. Germline assignment: CDR1 DFQATT and CDR2 SNEGSKA (reference sequence). V was clipped by 1 base and J by 7 bases; unmatched bases: 7. CDR3 length: 15 amino acids.

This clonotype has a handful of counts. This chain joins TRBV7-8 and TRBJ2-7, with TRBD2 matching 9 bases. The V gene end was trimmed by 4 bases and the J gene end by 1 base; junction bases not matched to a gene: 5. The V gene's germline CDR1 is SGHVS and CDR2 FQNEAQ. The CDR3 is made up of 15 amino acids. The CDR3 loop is CASSSRTSVSYEQYF. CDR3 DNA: TGTGCCAGCAGCTCGAGGACTAGCGTTTCCTACGAGCAGTACTTC.

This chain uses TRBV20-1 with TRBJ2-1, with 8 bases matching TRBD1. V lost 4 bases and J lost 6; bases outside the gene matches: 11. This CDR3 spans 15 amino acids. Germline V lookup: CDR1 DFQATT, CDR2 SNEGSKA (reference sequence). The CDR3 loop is CSAMVGDRGANEQFF. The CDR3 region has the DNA TGCAGTGCTATGGTGGGTGACAGGGGAGCCAATGAGCAGTTCTTC.

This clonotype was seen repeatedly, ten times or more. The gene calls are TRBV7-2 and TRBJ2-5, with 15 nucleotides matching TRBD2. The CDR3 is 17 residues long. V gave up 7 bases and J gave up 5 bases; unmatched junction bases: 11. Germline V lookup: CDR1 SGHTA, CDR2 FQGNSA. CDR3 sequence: CASNWVGTSGRKETQYF. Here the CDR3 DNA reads TGTGCCAGCAACTGGGTTGGGACTAGCGGGAGGAAGGAGACCCAGTACTTC. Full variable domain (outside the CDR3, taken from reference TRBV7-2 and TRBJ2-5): GAGVSQSPSNKVTEKGKDVELRCDPISGHTALYWYRQSLGQGLEFLIYFQGNSAPDKSGLPSDRFSAERTGGSVSTLTIQRTQQEDSAVYLCASNWVGTSGRKETQYFGPGTRLLVL.

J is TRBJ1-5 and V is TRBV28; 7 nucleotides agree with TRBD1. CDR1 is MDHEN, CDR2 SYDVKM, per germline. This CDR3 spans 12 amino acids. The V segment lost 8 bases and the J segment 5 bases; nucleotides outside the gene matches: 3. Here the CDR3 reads CASGTVDQPQHF. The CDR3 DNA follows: TGTGCCAGCGGGACAGTTGATCAGCCCCAGCATTTT.

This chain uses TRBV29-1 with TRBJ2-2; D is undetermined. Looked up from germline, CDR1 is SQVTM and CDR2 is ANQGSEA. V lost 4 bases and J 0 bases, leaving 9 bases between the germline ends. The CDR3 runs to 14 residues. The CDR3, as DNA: TGCAGCGTTGTTGACACAACGAACACCGGGGAGCTGTTTTTT. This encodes CSVVDTTNTGELFF.

The CDR3 region has the DNA TGCGCCAGCAGCTTGGGGCTAGCTAGCAATCAGCCCCAGCATTTT. Translation gives CASSLGLASNQPQHF. The rearrangement links TRBV5-1 to TRBJ1-5; D not resolved. V was shortened by 0 bases and J by 0 bases, with 7 bases between the two germline ends. Germline lookup yields CDR1 SGHRS and CDR2 YFSETQ. This CDR3 comprises 15 residues.

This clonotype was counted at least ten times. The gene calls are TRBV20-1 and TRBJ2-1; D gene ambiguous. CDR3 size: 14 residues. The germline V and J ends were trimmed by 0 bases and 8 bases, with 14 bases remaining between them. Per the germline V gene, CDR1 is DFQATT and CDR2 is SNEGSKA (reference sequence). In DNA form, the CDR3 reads TGCAGTGCTAGAGATGACGGCGGCGTCTATGAGCAGTTCTTC. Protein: CSARDDGGVYEQFF.

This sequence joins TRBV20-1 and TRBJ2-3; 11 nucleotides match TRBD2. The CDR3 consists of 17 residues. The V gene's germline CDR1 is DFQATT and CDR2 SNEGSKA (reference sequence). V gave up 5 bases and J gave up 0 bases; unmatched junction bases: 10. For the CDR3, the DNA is TGCAGTGCTCCTACTAGCGGGAGAGTGGGGAGCACAGATACGCAGTATTTT. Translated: CSAPTSGRVGSTDTQYF.

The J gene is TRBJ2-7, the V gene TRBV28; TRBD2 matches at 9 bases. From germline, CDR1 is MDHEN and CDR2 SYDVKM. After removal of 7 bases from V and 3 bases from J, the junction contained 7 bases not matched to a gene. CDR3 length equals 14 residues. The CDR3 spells CASTPGLAYYEQYF. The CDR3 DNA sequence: TGTGCCAGCACCCCGGGACTAGCTTACTACGAGCAGTACTTC.

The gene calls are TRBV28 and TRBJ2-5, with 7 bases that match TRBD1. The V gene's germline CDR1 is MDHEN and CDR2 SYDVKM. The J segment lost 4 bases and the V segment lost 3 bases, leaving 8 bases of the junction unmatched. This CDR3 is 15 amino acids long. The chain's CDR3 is CASSFPKQGIETQYF. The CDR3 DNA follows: TGTGCCAGCAGTTTCCCCAAACAGGGGATAGAGACCCAGTACTTC.

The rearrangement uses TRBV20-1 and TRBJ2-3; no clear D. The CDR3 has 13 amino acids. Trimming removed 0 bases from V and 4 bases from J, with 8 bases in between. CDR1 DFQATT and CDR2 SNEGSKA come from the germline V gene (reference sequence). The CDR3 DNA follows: TGCAGTGCTAGAGAGCGTACCGCAGATACGCAGTATTTT. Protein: CSARERTADTQYF.

The CDR3 DNA reads TGCAGTGCTAGCAAGCGGGGCTACAATGAGCAGTTCTTC. This codes for CSASKRGYNEQFF. The V call is TRBV20-1, the J call TRBJ2-1, with TRBD2 identical over 7 bases. J gave up 3 bases and V 3 bases, and 2 bases lay outside the gene matches. This CDR3 region has 13 residues. CDR1 DFQATT and CDR2 SNEGSKA come from the germline V gene (reference sequence).

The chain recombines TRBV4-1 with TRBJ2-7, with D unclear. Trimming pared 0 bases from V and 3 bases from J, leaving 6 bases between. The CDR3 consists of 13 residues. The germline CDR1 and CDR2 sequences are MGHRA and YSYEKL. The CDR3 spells CASSQETFYEQYF. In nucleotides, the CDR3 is TGCGCCAGCAGCCAAGAGACGTTCTACGAGCAGTACTTC.

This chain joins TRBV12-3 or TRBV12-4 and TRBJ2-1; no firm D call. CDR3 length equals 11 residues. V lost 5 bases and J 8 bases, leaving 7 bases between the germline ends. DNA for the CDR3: TGTGCCAGCAGTAACGGGTATGAGCAGTTCTTC. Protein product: CASSNGYEQFF.

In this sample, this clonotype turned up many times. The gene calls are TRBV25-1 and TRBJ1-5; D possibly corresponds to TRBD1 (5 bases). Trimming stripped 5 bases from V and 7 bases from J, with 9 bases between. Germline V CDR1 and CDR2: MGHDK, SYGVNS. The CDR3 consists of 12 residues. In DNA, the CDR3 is TGTGCCAGCAGTCTACGGGGGCAGCCCCAGCATTTT. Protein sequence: CASSLRGQPQHF.